These 10 T cell receptor beta chains share one sample of origin, sequenced in a study of early T cells in non-severe SARS-CoV-2 infection. MiXCR was run by TCRdb on the 5' RACE reads, yielding one entry per CDR3 protein. The data show about 50,000 distinct CDR3 sequences, with around 16% seen just once and roughly 4% held by the top ten. The sequenced sample was whole blood, obtained at baseline. The receptors shown here come from an adult who was a healthcare worker with PCR-confirmed SARS-CoV-2 infection or an uninfected control (not recorded which).

This chain links TRBV9 with TRBJ2-4, with 10 bases fitting TRBD2. The CDR3 is 16 amino acids. With V trimmed by 0 bases and J by 8 bases, 8 bases remained unmatched. Germline V gene sequence: CDR1 SGDLS, CDR2 YYNGEE. CDR3 DNA sequence: TGTGCCAGCAGCGTAGAGCCTAGCGGGAGTAGGGACATTCAGTACTTC. Residues: CASSVEPSGSRDIQYF.

The chain couples TRBV4-2 to TRBJ2-3; weak D call: TRBD2 (6 bases). The CDR3 covers 13 residues. Looked up from germline, CDR1 is LGHNA and CDR2 is YNFKEQ. V was pared by 1 base and J by 11 bases, with 13 bases between. The CDR3 is CASSQGEDGGQYF. CDR3 in DNA: TGTGCCAGCAGCCAAGGCGAAGACGGGGGGCAGTATTTT.

The rearrangement uses TRBV9 and TRBJ2-2, with D possibly TRBD1 on 6 matching bases. The CDR3 has 15 amino acids. Germline-derived CDR1 and CDR2 are SGDLS and YYNGEE. Trimming left V 0 bases short and J 5 bases short, with 11 bases between. CDR3 sequence (DNA): TGTGCCAGCAGCGTAGCTGGACAGTTTACCGGGGAGCTGTTTTTT. Amino acids: CASSVAGQFTGELFF.

This clonotype was counted between two and nine times. This chain links TRBV10-3 with TRBJ2-2; D is possibly TRBD1 (6 bases). Germline CDR1 and CDR2: ENHRY and SYGVKD. CDR3 length equals 13 residues. V lost 6 bases to trimming and J lost 5 bases, with 10 bases between them. CDR3 residues: CAIRDSPTGELFF. In nucleotides, the CDR3 is TGTGCCATCAGGGACAGTCCTACCGGGGAGCTGTTTTTT.

The chain has TRBV5-1 and TRBJ1-1; D remains unclear. Between the trimmed V and J ends, which lost 4 bases and 8 bases, there was a span of 15 bases. CDR3 length: 13 amino acids. Germline CDR1 reads SGHRS; CDR2 reads YFSETQ. The CDR3 region is CASSLLRVGEAFF. CDR3 in DNA: TGCGCCAGCAGCCTCCTACGGGTCGGCGAAGCTTTCTTT. The variable domain in full, completed from reference TRBV5-1 and TRBJ1-1, reads KAGVTQTPRYLIKTRGQQVTLSCSPISGHRSVSWYQQTPGQGLQFLFEYFSETQRNKGNFPGRFSGRQFSNSRSEMNVSTLELGDSALYLCASSLLRVGEAFFGQGTRLTVV.

The chain links TRBV10-3 to TRBJ2-3; no firm D call. The CDR3 is made up of 12 amino acids. Deletions cut 1 base from V and 9 bases from J, with 8 bases between. The V gene's germline CDR1 is ENHRY and CDR2 SYGVKD. The CDR3 is CAISEYMETQYF. The DNA for the CDR3 is TGTGCCATCAGTGAGTACATGGAAACGCAGTATTTT.

This clonotype was seen many times. For the CDR3, the DNA is TGTGCCAGCAGCTTACGTGGGGACTACCTATTTTTGGGGGCTTTCTTT. This translates into CASSLRGDYLFLGAFF. The rearrangement uses TRBV7-8 and TRBJ1-1, with D possibly being TRBD1 (5 bases). This CDR3 is built from 16 residues. CDR1 and CDR2 (germline): SGHVS, FQNEAQ. Deletions cut 2 bases from V and 11 bases from J, with 24 bases between.

The chain joins TRBV11-2 to TRBJ2-7, with no clear D. The V gene lost 3 bases and the J gene lost 2 bases, with 11 bases spanning the gap. The CDR3 is made up of 14 amino acids. Germline V gives CDR1 SGHAT, CDR2 FQNNGV. CDR3 nucleotides: TGTGCCAGCAGCTTCCCGGACGTACCCTACGAGCAGTACTTC. Protein: CASSFPDVPYEQYF.

The rearrangement uses TRBV20-1 and TRBJ2-5, with D perhaps matching TRBD1 (6 bases). V was cut by 6 bases and J by 4 bases, with 15 bases left in between. The germline V gene has CDR1 DFQATT and CDR2 SNEGSKA (reference sequence). This CDR3 has 13 amino acids. Here the CDR3 DNA reads TGCAGTGCGCCCAGGGGAATAACAGAGACCCAGTACTTC. It codes for CSAPRGITETQYF.

Ten or more counts support this clonotype. This chain joins TRBV28 and TRBJ1-3, with a weak D call TRBD1 (5 bases). Germline lookup yields CDR1 MDHEN and CDR2 SYDVKM. This CDR3 is built from 15 residues. V was cut by 6 bases and J by 0 bases, with 12 bases left in between. The CDR3 reads CASRVAGSSGNTIYF. The DNA of the CDR3 is TGTGCCAGCAGAGTGGCAGGGAGCTCTGGAAACACCATATATTTT.